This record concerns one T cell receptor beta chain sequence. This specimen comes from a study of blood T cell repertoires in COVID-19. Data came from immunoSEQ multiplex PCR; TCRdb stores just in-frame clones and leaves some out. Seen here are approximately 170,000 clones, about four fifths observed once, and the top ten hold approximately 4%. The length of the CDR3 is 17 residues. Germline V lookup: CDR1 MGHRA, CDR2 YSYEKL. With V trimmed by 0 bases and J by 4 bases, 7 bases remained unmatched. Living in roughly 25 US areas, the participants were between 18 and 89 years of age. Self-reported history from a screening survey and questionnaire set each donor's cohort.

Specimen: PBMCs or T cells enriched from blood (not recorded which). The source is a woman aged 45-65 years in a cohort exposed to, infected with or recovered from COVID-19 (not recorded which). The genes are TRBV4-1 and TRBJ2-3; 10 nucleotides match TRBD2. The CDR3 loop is CASSQELASGRSDTQYF. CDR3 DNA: TGCGCCAGCAGCCAAGAATTGGCTAGCGGGAGATCAGATACGCAGTATTTT.